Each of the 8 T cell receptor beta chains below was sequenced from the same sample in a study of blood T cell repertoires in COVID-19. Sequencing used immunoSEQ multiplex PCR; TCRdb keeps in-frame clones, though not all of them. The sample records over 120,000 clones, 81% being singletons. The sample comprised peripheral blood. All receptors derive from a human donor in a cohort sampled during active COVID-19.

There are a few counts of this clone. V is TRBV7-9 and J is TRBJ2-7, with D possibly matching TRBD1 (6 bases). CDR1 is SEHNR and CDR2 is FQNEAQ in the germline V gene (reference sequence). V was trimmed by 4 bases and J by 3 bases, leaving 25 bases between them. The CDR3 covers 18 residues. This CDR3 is CASSSSFRSSDRNYEQYF. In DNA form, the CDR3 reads TGTGCCAGCAGCTCAAGCTTCCGGTCCTCGGACAGAAACTACGAGCAGTACTTC.

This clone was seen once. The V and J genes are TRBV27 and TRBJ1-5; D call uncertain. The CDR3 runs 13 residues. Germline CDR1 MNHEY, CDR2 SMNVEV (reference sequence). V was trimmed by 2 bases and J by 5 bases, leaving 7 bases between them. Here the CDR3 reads CASSLRGHQPQHF. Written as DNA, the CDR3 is TGTGCCAGCAGTTTACGGGGTCATCAGCCCCAGCATTTT.

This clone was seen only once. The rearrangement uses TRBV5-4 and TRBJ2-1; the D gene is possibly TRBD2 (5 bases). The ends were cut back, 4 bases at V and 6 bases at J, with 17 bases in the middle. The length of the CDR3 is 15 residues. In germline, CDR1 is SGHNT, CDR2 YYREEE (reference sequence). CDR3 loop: CASSPPGSLPNEQFF. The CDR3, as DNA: TGTGCCAGCAGCCCCCCGGGGAGCCTCCCCAATGAGCAGTTCTTC. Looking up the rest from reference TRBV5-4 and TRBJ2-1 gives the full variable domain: ETGVTQSPTHLIKTRGQQVTLRCSSQSGHNTVSWYQQALGQGPQFIFQYYREEENGRGNFPPRFSGLQFPNYSSELNVNALELDDSALYLCASSPPGSLPNEQFFGPGTRLTVL.

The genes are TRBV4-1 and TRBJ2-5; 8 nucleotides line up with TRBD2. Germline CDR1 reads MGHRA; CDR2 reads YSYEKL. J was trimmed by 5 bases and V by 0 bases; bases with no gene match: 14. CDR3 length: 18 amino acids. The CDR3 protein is CASSQDPALAGRGETQYF. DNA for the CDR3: TGCGCCAGCAGCCAAGACCCCGCATTAGCGGGGAGGGGCGAGACCCAGTACTTC.

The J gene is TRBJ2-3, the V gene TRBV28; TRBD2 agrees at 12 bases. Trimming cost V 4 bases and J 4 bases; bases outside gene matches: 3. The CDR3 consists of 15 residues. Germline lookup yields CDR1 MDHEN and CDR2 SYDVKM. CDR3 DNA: TGTGCCAGCAGTTCACTAGCGGGAGGTTCAGATACGCAGTATTTT. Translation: CASSSLAGGSDTQYF.

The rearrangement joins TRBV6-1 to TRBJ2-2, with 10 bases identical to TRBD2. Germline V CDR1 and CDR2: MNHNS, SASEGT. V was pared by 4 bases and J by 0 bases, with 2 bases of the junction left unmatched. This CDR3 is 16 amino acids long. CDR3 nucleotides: TGTGCCAGCAGTGCTCTAGCGGGGGCGAACACCGGGGAGCTGTTTTTT. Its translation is CASSALAGANTGELFF.

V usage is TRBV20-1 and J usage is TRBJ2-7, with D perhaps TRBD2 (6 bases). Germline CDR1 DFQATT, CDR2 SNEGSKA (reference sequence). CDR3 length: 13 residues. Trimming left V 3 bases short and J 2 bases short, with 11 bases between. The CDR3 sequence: CSASPGGTYEQYF. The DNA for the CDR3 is TGCAGTGCTAGTCCCGGGGGAACCTACGAGCAGTACTTC.

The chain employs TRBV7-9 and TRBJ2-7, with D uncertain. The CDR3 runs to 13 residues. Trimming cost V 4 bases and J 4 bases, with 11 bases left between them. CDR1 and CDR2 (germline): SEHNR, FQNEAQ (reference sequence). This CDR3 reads CASSSTITYEQYF. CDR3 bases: TGTGCCAGCAGCTCAACAATTACGTACGAGCAGTACTTC. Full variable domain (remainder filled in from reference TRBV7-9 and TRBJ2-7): DTGVSQNPRHKITKRGQNVTFRCDPISEHNRLYWYRQTLGQGPEFLTYFQNEAQLEKSRLLSDRFSAERPKGSFSTLEIQRTEQGDSAMYLCASSSTITYEQYFGPGTRLTVT.